The 18 T cell receptor beta chains presented below share a single source sample, sequenced in a study of graft-versus-host responses after intestinal transplantation. Only in-frame clones appear in the TCRdb table, and some are missing; sequencing was by immunoSEQ multiplex PCR. Of about 110,000 clones in the sample, just under 95% were seen once. Antigens of these TCRs are unknown. The input for sequencing was unstimulated CD8+ T cells sorted from spleen or lymph node cells, taken before transplant. Receptors originate from a human donor who was the organ donor for an intestinal transplant.

V is TRBV19 and J is TRBJ2-7; weak D call: TRBD2 (5 bases). CDR3 size: 14 residues. CDR1 and CDR2 (germline): LNHDA, SQIVND (reference sequence). Trimming shortened V by 3 bases and J by 4 bases, and 13 bases separated the two germline ends. CDR3 sequence (DNA): TGTGCCAGTAGTATCGCGCTAGCTGGATACGAGCAGTACTTC. Encoded protein: CASSIALAGYEQYF.

The V and J genes are TRBV11-3 and TRBJ2-1; D is possibly TRBD2 (6 bases). The V end was cut by 6 bases, the J end by 0 bases, with 12 bases between. The V gene's germline CDR1 is SGHNT and CDR2 YENEEA. This CDR3 spans 15 amino acids. DNA of the CDR3: TGTGCCAGCAGTCAGGAGGGGAGCTCCTACAATGAGCAGTTCTTC. Its protein product is CASSQEGSSYNEQFF.

J is TRBJ2-7 and V is TRBV5-1, with D perhaps TRBD2 (6 bases). Between the trimmed V and J ends, which lost 1 base and 3 bases, there was a span of 11 bases. The CDR3 sequence is 14 residues long. Germline V gene data show CDR1 as SGHRS and CDR2 as YFSETQ. The CDR3 is CASSLSGSGYEQYF. The CDR3 DNA is TGCGCCAGCAGCTTGTCCGGGAGCGGCTACGAGCAGTACTTC.

The J gene is TRBJ2-3, the V gene TRBV11-2; 11 bases are shared with TRBD2. The CDR3 sequence is 17 residues long. V lost 3 bases to trimming and J lost 0 bases; unmatched junction nucleotides: 5. Germline assignment: CDR1 SGHAT and CDR2 FQNNGV. The DNA of the CDR3 is TGTGCCAGCAGCTTCGGGACTAGCGGAGTTAGCACAGATACGCAGTATTTT. Residues: CASSFGTSGVSTDTQYF.

This clone has only one observation. This chain links TRBV7-6 with TRBJ2-3; D gene unclear. The V end was cut by 6 bases, the J end by 4 bases, with 11 bases between. CDR1 SGHVS and CDR2 FNYEAQ come from the germline V gene. The CDR3 spans 13 residues. CDR3: CASSQFGPDTQYF. CDR3 in DNA: TGTGCCAGCAGTCAATTCGGCCCAGATACGCAGTATTTT.

V and J are TRBV28 and TRBJ2-7; D may be TRBD1 (6 bases). Germline-derived CDR1 and CDR2 are MDHEN and SYDVKM. This CDR3 has 14 residues. V shed 5 bases and J shed 2 bases, with 13 bases lying between them. The CDR3 sequence is CASSAKQGAYEQYF. The CDR3 nucleotides are TGTGCCAGCAGTGCAAAACAGGGAGCCTACGAGCAGTACTTC.

Comment on this clone: The sample has other DNA sequences that encode this CDR3 too. The chain uses TRBV27 and TRBJ1-5; no clear D gene. CDR1 is MNHEY and CDR2 is SMNVEV in the germline V gene (reference sequence). The CDR3 covers 13 residues. Trimming removed 2 bases at V and 2 bases at J, with 4 bases between. This CDR3 is CASSLQGNQPQHF. The CDR3 DNA is TGTGCCAGCAGTTTACAGGGCAATCAGCCCCAGCATTTT.

This chain links TRBV6-1 with TRBJ2-4; no reliable D call. Germline loops: CDR1 MNHNS, CDR2 SASEGT. Between the trimmed V and J ends, which lost 4 bases and 0 bases, there was a span of 19 bases. The CDR3 spans 18 residues. In DNA form, the CDR3 reads TGTGCCAGCAGTGGTGCCCCCCGACTGAGTCTAGCCAAAAACATTCAGTACTTC. The encoded protein is CASSGAPRLSLAKNIQYF.

The V call is TRBV6-1, the J call TRBJ1-3; possible D gene TRBD1, 5 bases. Germline V lookup: CDR1 MNHNS, CDR2 SASEGT. The V end was cut by 1 base, the J end by 8 bases, with 15 bases between. The CDR3 sequence is 15 residues long. CDR3 loop: CASSEGWDPRYTIYF. The CDR3 DNA reads TGTGCCAGCAGTGAAGGGTGGGACCCTCGGTACACCATATATTTT.

This rearrangement joins TRBV4-3 to TRBJ2-3; TRBD2 matches at 11 bases. Germline CDR1 reads LGHNA; CDR2 reads YSLEER. This CDR3 has 14 amino acids. With 4 bases clipped from V and 5 bases from J, the junction kept 2 bases outside the gene matches. The chain's CDR3 is CASSPGLAGDTQYF. Written as DNA, the CDR3 is TGCGCCAGCAGCCCCGGACTAGCGGGAGATACGCAGTATTTT.

The chain uses TRBV27 and TRBJ1-3; no clear D gene. Germline CDR1 and CDR2: MNHEY and SMNVEV (reference sequence). The CDR3 length is 17 residues. Trimming cost V 2 bases and J 0 bases, with 14 bases left between them. CDR3 region: CASSLHPTVSSGNTIYF. CDR3 nucleotide sequence: TGTGCCAGCAGTTTACATCCCACCGTAAGCTCTGGAAACACCATATATTTT.

This rearrangement joins TRBV7-8 to TRBJ2-7; 11 nucleotides line up with TRBD2. CDR1 and CDR2 (germline): SGHVS, FQNEAQ. This CDR3 is 15 amino acids long. Trimming removed 1 base from V and 3 bases from J; junction bases left unmatched: 2. In DNA form, the CDR3 reads TGTGCCAGCAGCTTAGAGGGGACTAGCGGCTACGAGCAGTACTTC. The encoded protein is CASSLEGTSGYEQYF. Using reference TRBV7-8 and TRBJ2-7 for the parts outside the CDR3, the full variable domain is GAGVSQSPRYKVAKRGQDVALRCDPISGHVSLFWYQQALGQGPEFLTYFQNEAQLDKSGLPSDRFFAERPEGSVSTLKIQRTQQEDSAVYLCASSLEGTSGYEQYFGPGTRLTVT.

This rearrangement joins TRBV6-1 to TRBJ1-3; D is uncertain. The V gene lost 4 bases and the J gene lost 0 bases, with 22 bases spanning the gap. The CDR3 loop spans 19 amino acids. CDR1 MNHNS and CDR2 SASEGT come from the germline V gene. The DNA of the CDR3 is TGTGCCAGCAGTGGTCTGATCCGGTACAGAAAAACCTCTGGAAACACCATATATTTT. Its protein is CASSGLIRYRKTSGNTIYF.

As concerns this clone: The same CDR3 also results from other DNA sequences found in this sample. The chain couples TRBV6-4 to TRBJ2-2, with a tentative D call TRBD1 (6 bases). There are 13 residues in the CDR3. Deletions cut 4 bases from V and 3 bases from J, with 6 bases between. Germline CDR1 reads MRHNA; CDR2 reads SNTAGT. CDR3 DNA: TGTGCCAGCAGTGCAGGGGACACCGGGGAGCTGTTTTTT. Its translation is CASSAGDTGELFF.

This chain connects TRBV5-6 to TRBJ2-3; 9 nucleotides align to TRBD2. V trimming: 3 bases; J trimming: 2 bases; junction bases outside the gene matches: 10. The CDR3 spans 17 residues. The germline V gene encodes CDR1 SGHDT and CDR2 YYEEEE. The CDR3 here is CASSSVGTSLSTDTQYF. CDR3 in DNA: TGTGCCAGCAGCTCGGTGGGGACTAGCTTGTCCACAGATACGCAGTATTTT.

The rearrangement uses TRBV4-2 and TRBJ2-1; no firm D call. Trimming shortened V by 2 bases and J by 8 bases, and 16 bases separated the two germline ends. Germline CDR1 is LGHNA and CDR2 is YNFKEQ. The CDR3 contains 15 residues. The CDR3 sequence is CASSQTISVSYEQFF. The CDR3, as DNA: TGTGCCAGCAGCCAAACTATTAGTGTCTCGTATGAGCAGTTCTTC.

The V gene is TRBV4-3, the J gene TRBJ2-6; D remains unclear. V lost 0 bases and J 0 bases, leaving 9 bases between the germline ends. Germline CDR1 and CDR2: LGHNA and YSLEER. CDR3 length equals 17 residues. As DNA, the CDR3 is TGCGCCAGCAGCCAAGATCTTTACGACTCTGGGGCCAACGTCCTGACTTTC. Protein: CASSQDLYDSGANVLTF.

The chain has TRBV30 and TRBJ2-3; no reliable D call. V lost 4 bases and J 2 bases, leaving 10 bases between the germline ends. From germline, CDR1 is GTSNPN and CDR2 SVGIG (reference sequence). The length of the CDR3 is 13 residues. The CDR3 region is CAWTPETTDTQYF. CDR3 in DNA: TGTGCCTGGACGCCGGAGACCACAGATACGCAGTATTTT.